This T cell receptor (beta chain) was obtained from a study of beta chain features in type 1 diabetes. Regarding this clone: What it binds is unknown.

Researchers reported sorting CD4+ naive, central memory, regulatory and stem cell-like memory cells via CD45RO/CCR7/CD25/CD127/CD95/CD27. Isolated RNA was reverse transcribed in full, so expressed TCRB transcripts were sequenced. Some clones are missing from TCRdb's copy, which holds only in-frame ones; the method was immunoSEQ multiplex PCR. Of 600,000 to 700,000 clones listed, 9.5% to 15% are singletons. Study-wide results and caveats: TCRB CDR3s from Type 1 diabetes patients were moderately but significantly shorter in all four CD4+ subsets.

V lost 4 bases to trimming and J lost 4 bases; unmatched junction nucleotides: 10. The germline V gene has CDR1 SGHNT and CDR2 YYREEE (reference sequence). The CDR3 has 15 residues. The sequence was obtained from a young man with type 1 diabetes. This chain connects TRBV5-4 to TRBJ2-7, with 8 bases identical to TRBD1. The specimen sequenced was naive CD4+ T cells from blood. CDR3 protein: CASSEGTGPYYEQYF. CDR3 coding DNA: TGTGCCAGCAGCGAGGGGACAGGACCCTATTACGAGCAGTACTTC. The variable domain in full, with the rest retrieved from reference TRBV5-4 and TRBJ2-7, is ETGVTQSPTHLIKTRGQQVTLRCSSQSGHNTVSWYQQALGQGPQFIFQYYREEENGRGNFPPRFSGLQFPNYSSELNVNALELDDSALYLCASSEGTGPYYEQYFGPGTRLTVT.